The 26 T cell receptor beta chains below were found in one sample sequenced in a study of OX40 agonist ivuxolimab in advanced cancers. Profiled with immunoSEQ multiplex PCR; TCRdb holds only in-frame clones, not every one. The table shows about 61,000 clones, with about 90% occurring only once. The input for sequencing was CD4+ or CD8+ T cells sorted from blood, taken in a trial of the OX40 agonist ivuxolimab. The receptors originated from an adult with an advanced solid tumor such as melanoma, head and neck, liver or kidney cancer.

J is TRBJ2-7 and V is TRBV4-2; no definite D call. V shed 0 bases and J shed 4 bases, with 10 bases lying between them. CDR3 length: 14 residues. CDR1 and CDR2 from the germline V gene are LGHNA and YNFKEQ. CDR3 region: CASSQDALGYEQYV. CDR3 nucleotide sequence: TGTGCCAGCAGCCAAGATGCCCTGGGGTACGAGCAGTACGTC.

As DNA, the CDR3 is TGTGCCAGCAGCTTGGTCGGGGGGCTCGAGCAGTACTTC. This translates into CASSLVGGLEQYF. The chain has TRBV5-4 and TRBJ2-7, with D possibly being TRBD2 (7 bases). V was clipped by 0 bases and J by 6 bases, with 10 bases between them. This CDR3 region has 13 residues. Germline loops: CDR1 SGHNT, CDR2 YYREEE (reference sequence).

V usage is TRBV5-4 and J usage is TRBJ1-2, with D possibly TRBD1 on 6 matching bases. In germline, CDR1 is SGHNT, CDR2 YYREEE (reference sequence). The CDR3 runs 16 residues. Trimming pared 3 bases from V and 3 bases from J, leaving 18 bases between. CDR3 sequence: CASSWETGFMDYGYTF. The CDR3 coding sequence is TGTGCCAGCAGCTGGGAGACAGGCTTTATGGACTATGGCTACACCTTC.

This sequence joins TRBV7-3 and TRBJ2-7; the D is unclear. The CDR3 is made up of 11 amino acids. CDR1 SGHTA and CDR2 FQGTGA come from the germline V gene. V lost 8 bases to trimming and J lost 3 bases, with 8 bases between them. The CDR3 DNA follows: TGTGCCAGCGCCCAGGACTACGAGCAGTACGTC. Translating it yields CASAQDYEQYV.

Here the CDR3 DNA reads TGTGCCAGCAGTTACGCGGACGGTCAGCCCCAGCATTTT. This translates into CASSYADGQPQHF. The V and J genes are TRBV6-6 and TRBJ1-5; D unclear. This CDR3 contains 13 residues. Trimming removed 2 bases from V and 6 bases from J, with 8 bases in between. Per germline, CDR1 MNHNY and CDR2 SVGAGI (reference sequence).

This rearrangement joins TRBV6-6 to TRBJ1-5; perhaps TRBD1 as D (5 bases). Per the germline V gene, CDR1 is MNHNY and CDR2 is SVGAGI (reference sequence). Trimming left V 8 bases short and J 4 bases short, with 18 bases between. This CDR3 has 15 amino acids. The DNA for the CDR3 is TGTGCCAGCCAAACGAGGGGTCTTCGGAATCAGCCCCAGCATTTT. Residues: CASQTRGLRNQPQHF.

This chain links TRBV29-1 with TRBJ1-2; a weak D match, TRBD1 (5 bases). The CDR3 extends over 12 amino acids. Germline V CDR1 and CDR2: SQVTM, ANQGSEA. V dropped 4 bases and J dropped 5 bases, with 11 bases sitting between them. The CDR3 protein is CSVGGSLYGYTF. CDR3 nucleotide sequence: TGCAGCGTTGGGGGGTCCTTATATGGCTACACCTTC.

This chain joins TRBV4-1 and TRBJ2-3, with 7 positions matching TRBD2. V shed 4 bases and J 4 bases; nucleotides not matched to a gene: 5. The CDR3 spans 14 residues. Germline-derived CDR1 and CDR2 are MGHRA and YSYEKL. CDR3 residues: CASSPSGPADTQYF. In nucleotides, the CDR3 is TGCGCCAGCAGCCCTAGCGGCCCCGCAGATACGCAGTATTTT.

The J gene is TRBJ1-5, the V gene TRBV4-1, with D possibly TRBD1 on 6 matching bases. This CDR3 contains 16 residues. Trimming left V 0 bases short and J 3 bases short, with 12 bases between. CDR1 and CDR2 (germline): MGHRA, YSYEKL. The CDR3 DNA reads as TGCGCCAGCAGCCAAGATAGCAGGACAGTCAATCAGCCCCAGCATTTT. This gives the protein CASSQDSRTVNQPQHF.

This rearrangement joins TRBV5-5 to TRBJ2-1; 8 nucleotides align to TRBD2. This CDR3 region has 15 residues. CDR1 SGHKS and CDR2 YYEKEE come from the germline V gene (reference sequence). Trimming removed 2 bases from V and 9 bases from J; junction bases left unmatched: 10. The CDR3 DNA sequence: TGTGCCAGCAGCTTAGAGCGGGAGTACGCAGGTGAGCAGTTCTTC. Translated: CASSLEREYAGEQFF. Complete variable domain (other parts from reference TRBV5-5 and TRBJ2-1): DAGVTQSPTHLIKTRGQQVTLRCSPISGHKSVSWYQQVLGQGPQFIFQYYEKEERGRGNFPDRFSARQFPNYSSELNVNALLLGDSALYLCASSLEREYAGEQFFGPGTRLTVL.

The chain carries TRBV4-2 and TRBJ2-7; D remains unclear. The CDR3 covers 13 residues. Trimming pared 1 base from V and 0 bases from J, leaving 4 bases between. Per germline, CDR1 LGHNA and CDR2 YNFKEQ. The CDR3 coding sequence is TGTGCCAGCAGCCAAGTGGGCTCCTACGAGCAGTACTTC. Translating gives CASSQVGSYEQYF.

The chain is built from TRBV5-4 and TRBJ2-3, with 9 positions matching TRBD1. CDR1 is SGHNT and CDR2 is YYREEE in the germline V gene (reference sequence). This CDR3 has 15 residues. V shed 0 bases, J shed 7 bases, and the junction held 6 bases outside the gene matches. CDR3 nucleotide sequence: TGTGCCAGCAGCTTGGCCACGGACAGGGGTTATACGCAGTATTTT. It encodes CASSLATDRGYTQYF.

This chain uses TRBV30 with TRBJ2-3, with no clear D. In germline, CDR1 is GTSNPN, CDR2 SVGIG (reference sequence). The V gene lost 2 bases and the J gene lost 5 bases, with 5 bases spanning the gap. The CDR3 runs to 11 residues. CDR3 region: CAWSPVDTQYF. The CDR3 DNA is TGTGCCTGGAGTCCCGTAGATACGCAGTATTTT.

The rearrangement uses TRBV27 and TRBJ2-7; TRBD1 might be the D (6 bases). The ends were cut back, 4 bases at V and 2 bases at J, with 6 bases in the middle. The germline V gene has CDR1 MNHEY and CDR2 SMNVEV (reference sequence). This CDR3 has 12 amino acids. The CDR3 DNA follows: TGTGCCAGCAGTTCAGGGGCCTACGAGCAGTACTTC. The encoded protein is CASSSGAYEQYF.

This sequence joins TRBV9 and TRBJ2-4, with D hard to call. Germline V lookup: CDR1 SGDLS, CDR2 YYNGEE. The V and J ends lost 3 bases and 2 bases respectively, with 3 bases between them. The CDR3 totals 12 residues. CDR3 in DNA: TGTGCCAGCAGCGGGCCCAAAAACATTCAGTACTTC. It yields the protein CASSGPKNIQYF.

The chain uses TRBV4-3 and TRBJ1-1; D is unresolved. The V end lost 5 bases, the J end lost 0 bases, and 19 bases lay between the germline ends. CDR1 and CDR2 from the germline V gene are LGHNA and YSLEER. This CDR3 has 17 amino acids. CDR3 DNA: TGCGCCAGCAGCTCGAGTTTTGTTAAGACTTTGAACACTGAAGCTTTCTTT. This gives the protein CASSSSFVKTLNTEAFF.

This chain links TRBV27 with TRBJ2-1, with TRBD2 identical over 11 bases. The CDR3 consists of 15 residues. CDR1 and CDR2 (germline): MNHEY, SMNVEV (reference sequence). Trimming removed 5 bases from V and 3 bases from J; junction bases left unmatched: 3. The CDR3 DNA sequence: TGTGCCAGCAGTCCACTAGCGGGAGTCTACAATGAGCAGTTCTTC. Protein sequence: CASSPLAGVYNEQFF.

The chain links TRBV30 to TRBJ2-6; D is unclear. The V end was cut by 8 bases, the J end by 0 bases, with 8 bases between. CDR1 and CDR2 (germline): GTSNPN, SVGIG (reference sequence). The CDR3 is 13 residues long. The DNA of the CDR3 is TGTGCCCTGGATTACTCTGGGGCCAACGTCCTGACTTTC. It translates to CALDYSGANVLTF.

This clone was seen once. The chain's CDR3 is CASSYERNQPQHF. The CDR3 coding sequence is TGTGCCAGCAGTTACGAGAGAAATCAGCCCCAGCATTTT. The chain couples TRBV6-6 to TRBJ1-5; D is ambiguous. This CDR3 has 13 amino acids. The germline V and J ends were trimmed by 2 bases and 4 bases, with 6 bases remaining between them. Per the germline V gene, CDR1 is MNHNY and CDR2 is SVGAGI (reference sequence).

This clone was observed a few times. J is TRBJ1-2 and V is TRBV30; D is unresolved. The germline V gene encodes CDR1 GTSNPN and CDR2 SVGIG (reference sequence). V lost 5 bases and J 10 bases, leaving 17 bases between the germline ends. CDR3 length: 12 amino acids. Written as DNA, the CDR3 is TGTGCCTGGGGGGTCGGATCAGGATACTACACCTTC. This gives the protein CAWGVGSGYYTF.

The chain uses TRBV6-6 and TRBJ2-2; D unresolved. Trimming stripped 2 bases from V and 3 bases from J, with 10 bases between. CDR3 length: 15 residues. Germline CDR1 MNHNY, CDR2 SVGAGI (reference sequence). For the CDR3, the DNA is TGTGCCAGCAGTTACGAAGGTGCCCACACCGGGGAGCTGTTTTTT. Translation: CASSYEGAHTGELFF.

This chain uses TRBV6-6 with TRBJ1-6, with D perhaps TRBD1 (5 bases). V was cut by 0 bases and J by 7 bases, with 13 bases left in between. CDR1 MNHNY and CDR2 SVGAGI come from the germline V gene (reference sequence). The CDR3 is made up of 16 amino acids. CDR3 sequence reads: CASSYSSGNGNSPLHF. CDR3 nucleotide sequence: TGTGCCAGCAGTTACTCGTCAGGGAATGGCAATTCACCCCTCCACTTT.

Comment on this clone: This clone may be a read error of a much larger clone one base away. The chain uses TRBV5-4 and TRBJ2-7; D gene unclear. Trimming stripped 3 bases from V and 0 bases from J, with 1 base between. CDR3 size: 11 residues. The germline CDR1 and CDR2 sequences are SGHNT and YYREEE (reference sequence). The CDR3 nucleotides read TGTGCCAGCAGCTACTCCTACGAGCAGTACTTC. It specifies CASSYSYEQYF.

DNA for the CDR3: TGTGCCAGCAGCTTGGCGGGATCTTTCTCACCCCTCCACTTT. Translated: CASSLAGSFSPLHF. The chain recombines TRBV11-2 with TRBJ1-6; no reliable D call. CDR1 is SGHAT, CDR2 FQNNGV, per germline. The length of the CDR3 is 14 residues. V lost 3 bases, J lost 10 bases, and 13 bases lay in between.

The chain recombines TRBV11-2 with TRBJ1-1; 8 nucleotides match TRBD1. J lost 1 base, V lost 4 bases, and 5 bases had no gene match. The CDR3 spans 15 residues. Per germline, CDR1 SGHAT and CDR2 FQNNGV. In DNA form, the CDR3 reads TGTGCCAGCAGCTCCCGAGGACAGGGGAACACTGAAGCTTTCTTT. Encoded protein: CASSSRGQGNTEAFF.

The gene calls are TRBV9 and TRBJ2-1; D is possibly TRBD1 or TRBD2 (5 bases each). The germline gives CDR1 SGDLS, CDR2 YYNGEE. V lost 0 bases and J lost 6, with 13 bases in between. The CDR3 totals 15 residues. The CDR3 reads CASSVGGFGGNEQFF. In DNA form, the CDR3 reads TGTGCCAGCAGCGTAGGAGGCTTTGGGGGCAATGAGCAGTTCTTC.